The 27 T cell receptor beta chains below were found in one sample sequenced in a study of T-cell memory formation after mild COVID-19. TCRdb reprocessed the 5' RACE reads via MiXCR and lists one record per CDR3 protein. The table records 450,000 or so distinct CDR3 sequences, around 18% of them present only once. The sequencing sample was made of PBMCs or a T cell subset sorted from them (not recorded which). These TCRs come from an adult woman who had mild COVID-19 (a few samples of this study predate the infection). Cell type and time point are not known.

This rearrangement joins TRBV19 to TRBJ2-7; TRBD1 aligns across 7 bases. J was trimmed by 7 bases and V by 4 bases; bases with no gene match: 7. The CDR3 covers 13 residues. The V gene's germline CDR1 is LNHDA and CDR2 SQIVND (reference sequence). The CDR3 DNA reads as TGTGCCAGTAGTAGGACCCGACAGGGAGAGCAGTACTTC. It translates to CASSRTRQGEQYF.

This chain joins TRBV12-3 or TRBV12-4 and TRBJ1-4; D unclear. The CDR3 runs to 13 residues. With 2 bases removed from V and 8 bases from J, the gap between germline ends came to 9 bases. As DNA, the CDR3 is TGTGCCAGCAGTTTACAGTACGGGGAAAAACTGTTTTTT. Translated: CASSLQYGEKLFF.

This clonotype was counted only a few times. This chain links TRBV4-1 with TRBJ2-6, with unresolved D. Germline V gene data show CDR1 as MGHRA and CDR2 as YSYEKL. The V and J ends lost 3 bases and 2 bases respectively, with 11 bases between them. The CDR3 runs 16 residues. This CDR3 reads CASSHEKVTGANVLTF. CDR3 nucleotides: TGCGCCAGCAGCCATGAGAAGGTTACTGGGGCCAACGTCCTGACTTTC.

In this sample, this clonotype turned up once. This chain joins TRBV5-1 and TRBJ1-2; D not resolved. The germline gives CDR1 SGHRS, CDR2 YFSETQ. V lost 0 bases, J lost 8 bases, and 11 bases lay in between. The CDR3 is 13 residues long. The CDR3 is CASSLGRDVGYTF. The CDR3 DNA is TGCGCCAGCAGCTTGGGGCGGGATGTCGGCTACACCTTC.

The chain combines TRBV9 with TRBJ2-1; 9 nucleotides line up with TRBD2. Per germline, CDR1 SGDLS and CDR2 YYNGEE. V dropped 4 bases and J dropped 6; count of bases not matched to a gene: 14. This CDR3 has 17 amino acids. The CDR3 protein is CASSPPGLAGSVNEQFF. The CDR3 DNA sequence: TGTGCCAGCAGCCCCCCTGGGCTAGCGGGGTCGGTCAATGAGCAGTTCTTC.

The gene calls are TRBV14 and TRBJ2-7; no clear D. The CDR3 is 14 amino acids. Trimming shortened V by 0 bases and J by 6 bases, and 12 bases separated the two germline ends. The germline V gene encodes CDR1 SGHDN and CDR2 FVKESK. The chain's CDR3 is CASSQEFGIGEQYF. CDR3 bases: TGTGCCAGCAGCCAAGAATTTGGGATCGGCGAGCAGTACTTC.

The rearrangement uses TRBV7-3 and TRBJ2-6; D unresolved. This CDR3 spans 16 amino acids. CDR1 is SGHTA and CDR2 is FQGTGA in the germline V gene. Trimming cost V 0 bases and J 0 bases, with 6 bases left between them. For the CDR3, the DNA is TGTGCCAGCAGCTTAACTGGTAGCTCTGGGGCCAACGTCCTGACTTTC. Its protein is CASSLTGSSGANVLTF.

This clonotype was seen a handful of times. CDR3 in DNA: TGCAGTGCTAGAGGGCTAGCGTACAATGAGCAGTTCTTC. The encoded protein is CSARGLAYNEQFF. This chain links TRBV20-1 with TRBJ2-1, with D possibly TRBD2 on 6 matching bases. Trimming took off 1 base at V and 4 bases at J, with 8 bases between the two ends. Germline CDR1 reads DFQATT; CDR2 reads SNEGSKA (reference sequence). The CDR3 consists of 13 residues.

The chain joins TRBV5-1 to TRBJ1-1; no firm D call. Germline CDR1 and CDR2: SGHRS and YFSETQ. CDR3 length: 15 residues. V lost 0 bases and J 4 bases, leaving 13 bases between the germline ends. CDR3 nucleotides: TGCGCCAGCAGCTTGGGCGGGTTTCGGGGCACTGAAGCTTTCTTT. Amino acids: CASSLGGFRGTEAFF.

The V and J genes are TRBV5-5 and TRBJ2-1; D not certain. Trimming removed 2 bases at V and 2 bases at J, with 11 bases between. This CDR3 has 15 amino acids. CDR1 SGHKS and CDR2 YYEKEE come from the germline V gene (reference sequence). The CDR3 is CASSFWQEPYNEQFF. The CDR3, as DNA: TGTGCCAGCAGCTTTTGGCAGGAGCCCTACAATGAGCAGTTCTTC.

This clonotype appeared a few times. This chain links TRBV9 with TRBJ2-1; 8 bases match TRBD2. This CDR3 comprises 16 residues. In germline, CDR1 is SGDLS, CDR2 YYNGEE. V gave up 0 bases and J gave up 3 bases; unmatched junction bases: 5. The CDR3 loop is CASSVASGQYYNEQFF. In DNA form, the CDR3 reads TGTGCCAGCAGCGTAGCTAGCGGGCAATACTACAATGAGCAGTTCTTC.

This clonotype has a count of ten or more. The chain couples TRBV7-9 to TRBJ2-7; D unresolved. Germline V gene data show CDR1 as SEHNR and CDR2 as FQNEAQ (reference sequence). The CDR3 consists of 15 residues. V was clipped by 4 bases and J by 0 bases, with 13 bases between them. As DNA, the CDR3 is TGTGCCAGCAGCTCCCCGAGACAACGCTCCTACGAGCAGTACTTC. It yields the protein CASSSPRQRSYEQYF.

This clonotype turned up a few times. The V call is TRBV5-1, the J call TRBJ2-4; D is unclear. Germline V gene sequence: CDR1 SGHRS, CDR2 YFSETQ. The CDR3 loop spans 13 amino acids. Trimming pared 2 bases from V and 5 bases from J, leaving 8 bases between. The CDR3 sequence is CASSLYGENIQYF. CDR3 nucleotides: TGCGCCAGCAGCTTATATGGGGAAAACATTCAGTACTTC.

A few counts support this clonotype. In DNA form, the CDR3 reads TGTGCCAGCTCACCACGGCTAATTGAGCAGTTCTTC. Protein sequence: CASSPRLIEQFF. The chain joins TRBV18 to TRBJ2-1; D unresolved. V lost 1 base to trimming and J lost 9 bases, with 7 bases between them. This CDR3 comprises 12 residues. Per the germline V gene, CDR1 is KGHSH and CDR2 is LQKENI.

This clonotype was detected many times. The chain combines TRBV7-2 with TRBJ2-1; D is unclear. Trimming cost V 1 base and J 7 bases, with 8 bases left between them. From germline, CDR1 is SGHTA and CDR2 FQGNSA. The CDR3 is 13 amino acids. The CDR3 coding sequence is TGTGCCAGCAGCTTAGATCAGCTGAATGAGCAGTTCTTC. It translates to CASSLDQLNEQFF.

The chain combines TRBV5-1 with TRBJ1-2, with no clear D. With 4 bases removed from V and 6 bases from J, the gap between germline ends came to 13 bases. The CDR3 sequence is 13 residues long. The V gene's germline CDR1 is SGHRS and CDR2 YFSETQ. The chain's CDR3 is CASSLGGLNGYTF. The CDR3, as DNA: TGCGCCAGCAGCCTCGGAGGGTTGAATGGCTACACCTTC.

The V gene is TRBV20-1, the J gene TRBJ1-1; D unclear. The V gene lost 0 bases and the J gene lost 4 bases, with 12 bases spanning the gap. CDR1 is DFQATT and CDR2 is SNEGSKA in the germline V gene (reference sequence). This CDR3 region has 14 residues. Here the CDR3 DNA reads TGCAGTGCTAGAGATGAACGGGTGAGCACTGAAGCTTTCTTT. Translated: CSARDERVSTEAFF.

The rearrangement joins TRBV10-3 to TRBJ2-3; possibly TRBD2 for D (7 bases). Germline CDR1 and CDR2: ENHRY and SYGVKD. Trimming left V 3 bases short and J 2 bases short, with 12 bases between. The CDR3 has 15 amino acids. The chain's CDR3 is CAISEGGAPTDTQYF. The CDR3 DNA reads TGTGCCATCAGTGAAGGGGGGGCTCCCACAGATACGCAGTATTTT.

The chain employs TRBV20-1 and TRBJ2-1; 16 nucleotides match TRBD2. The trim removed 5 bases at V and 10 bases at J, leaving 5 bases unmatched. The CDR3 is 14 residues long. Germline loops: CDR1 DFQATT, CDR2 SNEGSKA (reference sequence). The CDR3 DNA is TGCAGTGCTGGGACTAGCGGGGGGGCCCGGGAGCAGTTCTTC. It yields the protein CSAGTSGGAREQFF.

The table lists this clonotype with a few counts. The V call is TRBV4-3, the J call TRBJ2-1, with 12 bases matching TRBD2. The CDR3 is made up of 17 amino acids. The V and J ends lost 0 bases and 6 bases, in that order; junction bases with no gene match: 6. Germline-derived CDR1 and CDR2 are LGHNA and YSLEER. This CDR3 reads CASSQDLRTSGTNEQFF. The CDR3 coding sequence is TGCGCCAGCAGCCAAGATCTCCGGACTAGCGGGACCAATGAGCAGTTCTTC.

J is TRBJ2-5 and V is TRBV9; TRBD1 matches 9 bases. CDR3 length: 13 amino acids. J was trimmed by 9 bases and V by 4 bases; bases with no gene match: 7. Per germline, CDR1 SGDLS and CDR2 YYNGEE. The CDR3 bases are TGTGCCAGCAGCCGACAGGGGGAAGGGGCCCAGTACTTC. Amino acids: CASSRQGEGAQYF.

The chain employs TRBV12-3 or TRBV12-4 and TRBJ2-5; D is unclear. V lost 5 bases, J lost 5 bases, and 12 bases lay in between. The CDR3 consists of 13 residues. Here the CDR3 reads CASSNPVGETQYF. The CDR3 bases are TGTGCCAGCAGTAACCCCGTTGGTGAGACCCAGTACTTC.

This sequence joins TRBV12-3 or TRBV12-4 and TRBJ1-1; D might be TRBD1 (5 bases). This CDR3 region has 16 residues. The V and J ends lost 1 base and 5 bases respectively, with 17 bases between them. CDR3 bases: TGTGCCAGCAGTTTAGTTAGCTGGAAGGGGAGGACTGAAGCTTTCTTT. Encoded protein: CASSLVSWKGRTEAFF.

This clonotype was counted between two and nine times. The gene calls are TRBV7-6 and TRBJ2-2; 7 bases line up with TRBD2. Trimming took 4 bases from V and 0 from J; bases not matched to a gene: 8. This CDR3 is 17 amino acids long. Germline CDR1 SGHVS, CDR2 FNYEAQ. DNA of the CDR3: TGTGCCAGCAGCTCCGCTGTGAGCGGGGCGAACACCGGGGAGCTGTTTTTT. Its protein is CASSSAVSGANTGELFF.

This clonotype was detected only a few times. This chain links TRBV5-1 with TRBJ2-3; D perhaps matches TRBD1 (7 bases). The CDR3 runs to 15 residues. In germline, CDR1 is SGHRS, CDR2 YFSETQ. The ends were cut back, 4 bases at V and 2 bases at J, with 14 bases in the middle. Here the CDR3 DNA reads TGCGCCAGCAGCGCGGGACAGATTAACACAGATACGCAGTATTTT. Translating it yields CASSAGQINTDTQYF. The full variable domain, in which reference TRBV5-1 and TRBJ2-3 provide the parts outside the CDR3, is KAGVTQTPRYLIKTRGQQVTLSCSPISGHRSVSWYQQTPGQGLQFLFEYFSETQRNKGNFPGRFSGRQFSNSRSEMNVSTLELGDSALYLCASSAGQINTDTQYFGPGTRLTVL.

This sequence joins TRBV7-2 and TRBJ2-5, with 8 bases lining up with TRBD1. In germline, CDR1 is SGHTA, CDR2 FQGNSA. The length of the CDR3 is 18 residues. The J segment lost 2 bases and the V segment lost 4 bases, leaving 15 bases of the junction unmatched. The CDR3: CASSSRTGTVVGQETQYF. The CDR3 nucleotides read TGTGCCAGCAGCTCGAGGACAGGGACTGTGGTTGGGCAAGAGACCCAGTACTTC.

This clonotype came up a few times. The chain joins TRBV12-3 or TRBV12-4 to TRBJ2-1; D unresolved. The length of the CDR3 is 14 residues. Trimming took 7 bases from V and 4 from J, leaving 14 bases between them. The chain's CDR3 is CASTLLTGYNEQFF. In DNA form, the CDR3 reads TGTGCCAGCACCCTCTTGACTGGATACAATGAGCAGTTCTTC.